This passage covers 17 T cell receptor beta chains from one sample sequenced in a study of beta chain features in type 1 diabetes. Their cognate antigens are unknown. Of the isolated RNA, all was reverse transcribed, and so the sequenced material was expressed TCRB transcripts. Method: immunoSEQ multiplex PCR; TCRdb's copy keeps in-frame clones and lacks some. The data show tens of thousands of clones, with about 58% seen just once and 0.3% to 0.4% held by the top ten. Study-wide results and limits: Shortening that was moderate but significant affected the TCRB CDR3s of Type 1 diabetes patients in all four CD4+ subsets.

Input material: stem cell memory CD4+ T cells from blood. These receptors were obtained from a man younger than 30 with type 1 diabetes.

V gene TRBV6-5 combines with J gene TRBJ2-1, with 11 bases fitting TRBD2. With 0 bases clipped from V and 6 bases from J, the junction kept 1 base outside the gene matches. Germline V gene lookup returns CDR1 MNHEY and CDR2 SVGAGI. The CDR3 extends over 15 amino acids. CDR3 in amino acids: CASSYSLAGGNEQFF. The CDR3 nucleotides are TGTGCCAGCAGTTACTCCCTAGCGGGAGGCAATGAGCAGTTCTTC.

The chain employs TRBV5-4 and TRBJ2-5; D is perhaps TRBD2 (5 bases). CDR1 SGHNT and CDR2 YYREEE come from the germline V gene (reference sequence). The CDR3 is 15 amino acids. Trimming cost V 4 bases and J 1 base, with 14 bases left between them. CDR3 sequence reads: CASSRAGGGQETQYF. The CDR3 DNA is TGTGCCAGCAGCCGAGCAGGAGGAGGCCAAGAGACCCAGTACTTC. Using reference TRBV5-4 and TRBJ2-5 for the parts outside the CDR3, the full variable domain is ETGVTQSPTHLIKTRGQQVTLRCSSQSGHNTVSWYQQALGQGPQFIFQYYREEENGRGNFPPRFSGLQFPNYSSELNVNALELDDSALYLCASSRAGGGQETQYFGPGTRLLVL.

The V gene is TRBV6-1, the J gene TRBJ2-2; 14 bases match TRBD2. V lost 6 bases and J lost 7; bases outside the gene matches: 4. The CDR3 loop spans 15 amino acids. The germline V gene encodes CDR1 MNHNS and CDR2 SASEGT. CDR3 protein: CASRGTSGSHGELFF. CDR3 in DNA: TGTGCCAGCAGAGGGACTAGCGGGAGCCACGGGGAGCTGTTTTTT.

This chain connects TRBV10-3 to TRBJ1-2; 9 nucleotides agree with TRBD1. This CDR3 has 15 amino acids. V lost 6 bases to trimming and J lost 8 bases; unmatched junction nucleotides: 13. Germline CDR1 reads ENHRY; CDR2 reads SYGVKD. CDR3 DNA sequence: TGTGCCATCAGCCCACACCGGGACAGGGACATGGGCTACACCTTC. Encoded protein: CAISPHRDRDMGYTF.

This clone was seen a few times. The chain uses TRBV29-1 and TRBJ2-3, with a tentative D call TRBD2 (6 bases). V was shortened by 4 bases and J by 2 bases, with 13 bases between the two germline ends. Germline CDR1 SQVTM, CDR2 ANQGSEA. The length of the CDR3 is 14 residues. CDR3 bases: TGCAGCGTTGCCCACGGGGGTTTCACAGATACGCAGTATTTT. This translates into CSVAHGGFTDTQYF.

The CDR3 nucleotides read TGCGCCAGCAGCCTCGGACGGGGGGAGCTGAGCTATGGCTACACCTTC. The encoded protein is CASSLGRGELSYGYTF. The chain recombines TRBV4-3 with TRBJ1-2; D is possibly TRBD1 (5 bases). The germline V and J ends were trimmed by 4 bases and 4 bases, with 19 bases remaining between them. Per germline, CDR1 LGHNA and CDR2 YSLEER. CDR3 size: 16 residues.

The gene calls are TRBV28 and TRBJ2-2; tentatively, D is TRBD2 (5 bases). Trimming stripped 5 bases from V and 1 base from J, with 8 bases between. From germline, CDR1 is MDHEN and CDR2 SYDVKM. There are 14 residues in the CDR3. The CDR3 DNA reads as TGTGCCAGCAGTCAGCGGCGGAACACCGGGGAGCTGTTTTTT. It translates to CASSQRRNTGELFF.

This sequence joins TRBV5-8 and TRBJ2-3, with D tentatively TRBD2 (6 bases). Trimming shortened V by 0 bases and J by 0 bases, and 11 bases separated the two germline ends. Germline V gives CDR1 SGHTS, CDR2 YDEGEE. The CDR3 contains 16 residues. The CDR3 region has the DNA TGTGCCAGCAGCTTGGGGCTAGCGTCTAGCACAGATACGCAGTATTTT. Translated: CASSLGLASSTDTQYF.

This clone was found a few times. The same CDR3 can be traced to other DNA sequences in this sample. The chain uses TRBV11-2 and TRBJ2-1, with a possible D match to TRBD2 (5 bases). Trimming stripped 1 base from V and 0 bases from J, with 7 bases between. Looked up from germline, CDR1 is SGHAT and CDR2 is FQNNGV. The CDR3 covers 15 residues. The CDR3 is CASSLGGSSYNEQFF. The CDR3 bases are TGTGCCAGCAGCTTAGGAGGGAGCTCCTACAATGAGCAGTTCTTC.

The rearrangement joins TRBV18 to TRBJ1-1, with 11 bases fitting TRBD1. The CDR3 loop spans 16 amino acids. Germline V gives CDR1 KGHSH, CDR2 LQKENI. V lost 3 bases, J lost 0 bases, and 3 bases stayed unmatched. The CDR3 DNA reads TGTGCCAGCTCACCGGACAGGGGGCTTTTGAACACTGAAGCTTTCTTT. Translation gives CASSPDRGLLNTEAFF.

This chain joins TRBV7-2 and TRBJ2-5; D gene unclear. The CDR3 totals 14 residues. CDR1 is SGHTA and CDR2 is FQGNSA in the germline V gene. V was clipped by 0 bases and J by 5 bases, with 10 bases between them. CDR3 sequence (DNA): TGTGCCAGCAGCTTAGCGCTTCGGGTCGAGACCCAGTACTTC. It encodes CASSLALRVETQYF.

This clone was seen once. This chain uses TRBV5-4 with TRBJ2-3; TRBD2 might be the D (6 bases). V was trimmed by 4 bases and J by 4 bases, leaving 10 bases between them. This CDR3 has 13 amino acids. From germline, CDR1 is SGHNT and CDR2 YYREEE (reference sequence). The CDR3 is CASSGWGADTQYF. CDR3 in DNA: TGTGCCAGCAGCGGCTGGGGGGCAGATACGCAGTATTTT.

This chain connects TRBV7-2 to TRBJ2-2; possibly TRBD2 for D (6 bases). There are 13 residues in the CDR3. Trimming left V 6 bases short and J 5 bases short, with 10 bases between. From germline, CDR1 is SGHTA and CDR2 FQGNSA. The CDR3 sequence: CASSSSATGELFF. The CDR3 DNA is TGTGCCAGCAGTTCTAGCGCAACCGGGGAGCTGTTTTTT.

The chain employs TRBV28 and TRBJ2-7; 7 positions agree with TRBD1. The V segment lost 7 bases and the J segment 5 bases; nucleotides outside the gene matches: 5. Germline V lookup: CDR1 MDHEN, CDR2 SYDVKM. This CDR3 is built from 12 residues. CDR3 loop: CASTQGVNEQYF. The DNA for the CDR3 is TGTGCCAGCACCCAGGGGGTGAACGAGCAGTACTTC.

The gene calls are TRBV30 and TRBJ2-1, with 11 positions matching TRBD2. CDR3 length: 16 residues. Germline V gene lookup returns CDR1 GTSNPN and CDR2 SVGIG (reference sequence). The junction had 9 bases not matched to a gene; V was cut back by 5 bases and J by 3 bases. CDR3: CAWGDDGTSGYNEQFF. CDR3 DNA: TGTGCCTGGGGAGACGATGGGACTAGCGGCTACAATGAGCAGTTCTTC. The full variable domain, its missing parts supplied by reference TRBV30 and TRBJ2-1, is SQTIHQWPATLVQPVGSPLSLECTVEGTSNPNLYWYRQAAGRGLQLLFYSVGIGQISSEVPQNLSASRPQDRQFILSSKKLLLSDSGFYLCAWGDDGTSGYNEQFFGPGTRLTVL.

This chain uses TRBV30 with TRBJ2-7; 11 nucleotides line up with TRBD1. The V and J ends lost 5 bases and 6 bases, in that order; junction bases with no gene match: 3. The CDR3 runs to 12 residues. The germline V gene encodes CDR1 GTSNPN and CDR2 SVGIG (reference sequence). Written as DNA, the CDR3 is TGTGCCTGGGGACAGGGGGCGGGCGAGCAGTACTTC. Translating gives CAWGQGAGEQYF.

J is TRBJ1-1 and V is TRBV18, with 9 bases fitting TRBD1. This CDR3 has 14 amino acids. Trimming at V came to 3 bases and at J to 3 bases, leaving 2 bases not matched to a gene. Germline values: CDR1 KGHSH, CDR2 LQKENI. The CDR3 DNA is TGTGCCAGCTCACCGCGGGACAGGGACACTGAAGCTTTCTTT. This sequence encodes CASSPRDRDTEAFF.